This TCR beta chain came from a study of blood T cell repertoires in COVID-19. Only in-frame clones appear in the TCRdb table, and some are missing; sequencing was by immunoSEQ multiplex PCR. The table has some 250,000 clones, about 80% seen once. This receptor was taken from a woman over 75 with acute or convalescent COVID-19. The specimen sequenced was peripheral blood.

CDR3 bases: TGTGCCAGCAAAGGGCAGGGGTCGCAGTATTTT. Protein sequence: CASKGQGSQYF. The chain joins TRBV6-5 to TRBJ2-3; weak D call: TRBD1 (6 bases). There are 11 residues in the CDR3. V gave up 7 bases and J gave up 10 bases, with 12 bases separating them. Germline V gene sequence: CDR1 MNHEY, CDR2 SVGAGI.